These 30 T cell receptor beta chains share one sample of origin, sequenced in a study of regulatory T cells in long-lasting Graves disease. The TCR beta library used iRepertoire HTBI primers with Arm-PCR amplification of CDR3. TCRdb used MiXCR to reprocess the multiplex PCR reads, holding one entry per CDR3 protein. The table shows 450,000 to 600,000 distinct CDR3 sequences, with roughly 15% occurring only once. Regarding time point: newly diagnosed GD, antithyroid drugs for less than 3 months. Extracted PBMC RNA gave rise to the TCR library. The sample also formed part of further work on T cells in Graves' hyperthyroidism and ophthalmopathy.

Sequencing used peripheral blood mononuclear cells (PBMCs), obtained at new diagnosis, from a patient treated with antithyroid drugs. These TCRs come from a man aged 35-49 years with Graves disease.

This clonotype was counted ten times or more. This chain joins TRBV3-1 and TRBJ2-1, with 9 nucleotides matching TRBD1. V lost 1 base and J lost 4; bases outside the gene matches: 5. The CDR3 has 16 amino acids. Germline V CDR1 and CDR2: LGHDT, YNNKEL (reference sequence). The CDR3 spells CASSQGQGQGYNEQFF. In nucleotides, the CDR3 is TGTGCCAGCAGCCAAGGGCAAGGACAGGGGTACAATGAGCAGTTCTTC.

Ten or more counts support this clonotype. This chain joins TRBV7-9 and TRBJ1-4, with a possible D match to TRBD1 (6 bases). Deletions cut 5 bases from V and 3 bases from J, with 16 bases between. CDR3 length: 16 residues. In germline, CDR1 is SEHNR, CDR2 FQNEAQ (reference sequence). The CDR3: CASSSRRGSANEKLFF. The CDR3 DNA follows: TGTGCCAGCAGCAGCCGCAGGGGCTCCGCTAATGAAAAACTGTTTTTT.

A note on this clonotype: This may be a read error: a much more frequent sequence differs by one nucleotide. The chain combines TRBV6-1 with TRBJ2-7; D might be TRBD1 (5 bases). From germline, CDR1 is MNHNS and CDR2 SASEGT. The length of the CDR3 is 14 residues. V gave up 6 bases and J gave up 4 bases, with 16 bases separating them. CDR3 DNA: TGTGCCAGCAGCTTACAGGAGAATGTGTACGAGCAGTACTTC. Translating it yields CASSLQENVYEQYF.

This clonotype was seen repeatedly, ten times or more. This chain joins TRBV2 and TRBJ2-1; 7 bases fit TRBD2. The V segment lost 7 bases and the J segment 5 bases; nucleotides outside the gene matches: 11. CDR3 size: 15 residues. The germline gives CDR1 SNHLY, CDR2 FYNNEI. The CDR3 region has the DNA TGTGCCAGCATTACACCGGGACTAAACCACAATGAGCAGTTCTTC. Its translation is CASITPGLNHNEQFF.

This clonotype has ten or more counts. The chain carries TRBV30 and TRBJ2-7, with 8 bases that match TRBD2. Germline V gene lookup returns CDR1 GTSNPN and CDR2 SVGIG (reference sequence). Germline trimming cut 2 bases from V and 4 bases from J; bases unmatched to any gene: 7. The CDR3 sequence is 14 residues long. Written as DNA, the CDR3 is TGTGCCTGGAGTTCGGGGGGGAGGGGTTACGAGCAGTACTTC. It translates to CAWSSGGRGYEQYF.

The V and J genes are TRBV7-9 and TRBJ2-7, with D perhaps matching TRBD1 (5 bases). With 4 bases removed from V and 7 bases from J, the gap between germline ends came to 17 bases. CDR3 size: 14 residues. Per the germline V gene, CDR1 is SEHNR and CDR2 is FQNEAQ (reference sequence). In DNA form, the CDR3 reads TGTGCCAGCAGCTACTCAGGGAAAGGTGCAGAGCAGTACTTC. This translates into CASSYSGKGAEQYF.

CDR3: CASSLMLAGGRSSYNEQFF. CDR3 nucleotides: TGCGCCAGCAGCTTGATGTTAGCGGGAGGGAGGAGCTCCTACAATGAGCAGTTCTTC. This chain uses TRBV5-1 with TRBJ2-1; 11 nucleotides align to TRBD2. CDR1 and CDR2 (germline): SGHRS, YFSETQ. This CDR3 contains 19 residues. J gave up 0 bases and V 1 base, and 9 bases lay outside the gene matches.

The chain combines TRBV5-6 with TRBJ2-5; 11 nucleotides align to TRBD2. The CDR3 is 17 amino acids. Trimming removed 0 bases from V and 2 bases from J; junction bases left unmatched: 6. The V gene's germline CDR1 is SGHDT and CDR2 YYEEEE. CDR3 sequence (DNA): TGTGCCAGCAGCTTGGTTACTAGCGGGAGCCTTCAAGAGACCCAGTACTTC. This encodes CASSLVTSGSLQETQYF.

This clonotype was recorded many times. This chain uses TRBV2 with TRBJ1-5; D ambiguous. The V and J ends lost 6 bases and 4 bases respectively, with 7 bases between them. This CDR3 contains 12 residues. CDR1 SNHLY and CDR2 FYNNEI come from the germline V gene. CDR3 protein: CASSAGNQPQHF. The CDR3 DNA reads as TGTGCCAGCAGCGCGGGGAATCAGCCCCAGCATTTT.

This clonotype showed up just a few times. This chain connects TRBV20-1 to TRBJ2-6, with D perhaps assigned TRBD1 or TRBD2 (6 bases each). The CDR3 is 15 amino acids. The germline V gene encodes CDR1 DFQATT and CDR2 SNEGSKA (reference sequence). V lost 3 bases, J lost 0 bases, and 9 bases lay in between. This chain's CDR3 is CSASGGGSGANVLTF. The CDR3 region has the DNA TGCAGTGCTAGTGGAGGGGGCTCTGGGGCCAACGTCCTGACTTTC.

This clonotype was counted many times. The rearrangement uses TRBV3-1 and TRBJ2-7; D ambiguous. Germline loops: CDR1 LGHDT, CDR2 YNNKEL (reference sequence). The CDR3 contains 14 residues. V lost 7 bases to trimming and J lost 5 bases, with 18 bases between them. Here the CDR3 reads CASTLGLVHHEQYF. In DNA, the CDR3 is TGTGCCAGCACCTTAGGCCTCGTGCACCACGAGCAGTACTTC.

The V gene is TRBV6-1, the J gene TRBJ2-7; D is uncertain. The CDR3 runs to 15 residues. Trimming pared 6 bases from V and 4 bases from J, leaving 19 bases between. Germline-derived CDR1 and CDR2 are MNHNS and SASEGT. As DNA, the CDR3 is TGTGCCAGCAGCTTGGATCCTGGAGCTAGGTACGAGCAGTACTTC. Protein: CASSLDPGARYEQYF.

In its sample, this clonotype was seen many times. The rearrangement uses TRBV28 and TRBJ1-1; no reliable D call. Trimming took 2 bases from V and 5 from J, leaving 9 bases between them. This CDR3 contains 13 residues. Germline values: CDR1 MDHEN, CDR2 SYDVKM. The CDR3 nucleotides are TGTGCCAGCAGTTTAACCGGAGGGACTGAAGCTTTCTTT. Amino acid sequence: CASSLTGGTEAFF.

This clonotype has a count of ten or more. This chain joins TRBV20-1 and TRBJ1-1; D is uncertain. The CDR3 has 12 amino acids. CDR1 and CDR2 from the germline V gene are DFQATT and SNEGSKA (reference sequence). V gave up 2 bases and J gave up 0 bases, with 4 bases separating them. In DNA form, the CDR3 reads TGCAGTGCTAGACAGTTGAACACTGAAGCTTTCTTT. Protein sequence: CSARQLNTEAFF.

This clonotype was seen ten or more times. This chain connects TRBV3-1 to TRBJ1-4; tentative D call: TRBD1 (5 bases). Trimming removed 5 bases from V and 8 bases from J, with 18 bases in between. The germline gives CDR1 LGHDT, CDR2 YNNKEL (reference sequence). CDR3 length equals 15 residues. The CDR3: CASSGNTGFGEKLFF. The CDR3 DNA follows: TGTGCCAGCAGCGGAAACACAGGCTTCGGAGAAAAACTGTTTTTT.

This clonotype was seen ten or more times. The chain joins TRBV7-6 to TRBJ1-4; D ambiguous. This CDR3 region has 13 residues. In germline, CDR1 is SGHVS, CDR2 FNYEAQ. The V end was cut by 5 bases, the J end by 5 bases, with 9 bases between. The CDR3 DNA reads TGTGCCAGCAGCACTCGGGAAAATGAAAAACTGTTTTTT. This gives the protein CASSTRENEKLFF.

The rearrangement links TRBV11-2 to TRBJ2-1; D unclear. Germline V gene sequence: CDR1 SGHAT, CDR2 FQNNGV. The CDR3 extends over 15 amino acids. V gave up 3 bases and J gave up 0 bases, with 9 bases separating them. In DNA, the CDR3 is TGTGCCAGCAGCTTGGAAATTAACTCCTACAATGAGCAGTTCTTC. As protein: CASSLEINSYNEQFF.

This rearrangement joins TRBV11-2 to TRBJ2-3; 9 nucleotides align to TRBD2. V lost 2 bases to trimming and J lost 2 bases; unmatched junction nucleotides: 8. This CDR3 contains 17 residues. CDR1 SGHAT and CDR2 FQNNGV come from the germline V gene. The CDR3 loop reads CASSLIRASGDTDTQYF. CDR3 sequence (DNA): TGTGCCAGCAGCTTAATTAGGGCTAGCGGGGACACAGATACGCAGTATTTT.

This clonotype appeared a few times. The V gene is TRBV5-5, the J gene TRBJ1-1; 11 nucleotides align to TRBD1. The V gene end was trimmed by 5 bases and the J gene end by 5 bases; junction bases not matched to a gene: 5. This CDR3 region has 14 residues. Germline lookup yields CDR1 SGHKS and CDR2 YYEKEE (reference sequence). The CDR3, as DNA: TGTGCCAGCAGGTCCGGGACAGGGGGAACTGAAGCTTTCTTT. As protein: CASRSGTGGTEAFF.

This clonotype was counted many times. The J gene is TRBJ2-7, the V gene TRBV20-1; weak D call: TRBD1 (5 bases). The CDR3 length is 14 residues. The germline V and J ends were trimmed by 6 bases and 2 bases, with 17 bases remaining between them. Germline assignment: CDR1 DFQATT and CDR2 SNEGSKA (reference sequence). This CDR3 reads CSAPGIGVTYEQYF. For the CDR3, the DNA is TGCAGTGCGCCGGGCATAGGGGTAACCTACGAGCAGTACTTC.

This clonotype was observed many times. The chain recombines TRBV20-1 with TRBJ2-5, with 13 bases aligning to TRBD2. The CDR3 extends over 14 amino acids. Germline CDR1 and CDR2: DFQATT and SNEGSKA (reference sequence). V shed 6 bases and J 2 bases; nucleotides not matched to a gene: 3. This CDR3 reads CSAVLAGGQETQYF. The DNA of the CDR3 is TGCAGTGCGGTACTAGCGGGAGGGCAAGAGACCCAGTACTTC.

This clonotype was seen many times. This sequence joins TRBV28 and TRBJ2-5, with 9 bases fitting TRBD1. The CDR3 is 14 amino acids. V lost 7 bases and J lost 5; bases outside the gene matches: 8. In germline, CDR1 is MDHEN, CDR2 SYDVKM. CDR3 protein: CASTLRQGGETQYF. The DNA of the CDR3 is TGTGCCAGCACCCTTCGACAGGGGGGGGAGACCCAGTACTTC.

This clonotype was detected only a few times. This chain uses TRBV15 with TRBJ2-4; unclear D gene. The germline V and J ends were trimmed by 2 bases and 0 bases, with 2 bases remaining between them. This CDR3 has 13 residues. Germline V gives CDR1 LNHNV, CDR2 YYDKDF (reference sequence). The DNA of the CDR3 is TGTGCCACCAGCAGAATAGCCAAAAACATTCAGTACTTC. Protein sequence: CATSRIAKNIQYF.

Ten or more counts support this clonotype. The chain recombines TRBV5-1 with TRBJ2-3, with TRBD1 matching 7 bases. This CDR3 comprises 16 residues. Germline values: CDR1 SGHRS, CDR2 YFSETQ. Trimming at V came to 3 bases and at J to 2 bases, leaving 9 bases not matched to a gene. The CDR3 DNA reads as TGCGCCAGCAGCTCAAACTGGGACAGCACCACAGATACGCAGTATTTT. Translating gives CASSSNWDSTTDTQYF.

This clonotype occurred once. This likely stems from a read error, as it lies one base from a far larger clone. The chain uses TRBV6-2 or TRBV6-3 and TRBJ2-3; TRBD2 matches at 15 bases. Gene TRBJ2-7 matches the end of the DNA better, so the J call may be wrong. Germline assignment: CDR1 MNHEY and CDR2 SVGEGT. This CDR3 is built from 18 residues. In DNA form, the CDR3 reads TGTGCCAGCAGTTACTCCCGACGGACTAGCGGGGGGGGTGTGGAGCAGTACTTC. Translating it yields CASSYSRRTSGGGVEQYF.

This clonotype was counted ten times or more. The CDR3 loop reads CASSVRTGTEAFF. The CDR3 DNA reads TGTGCCAGCAGCGTCAGGACGGGTACTGAAGCTTTCTTT. The V call is TRBV2, the J call TRBJ1-1; no firm D call. The CDR3 loop spans 13 amino acids. Trimming took off 6 bases at V and 5 bases at J, with 13 bases between the two ends. CDR1 and CDR2 (germline): SNHLY, FYNNEI.

This clonotype was counted at least ten times. This chain links TRBV2 with TRBJ1-2; D is ambiguous. V lost 4 bases to trimming and J lost 1 base, with 13 bases between them. The length of the CDR3 is 15 residues. Germline V gives CDR1 SNHLY, CDR2 FYNNEI. The CDR3 nucleotides read TGTGCCAGCAGTGCATTCGCAGGTCTTAACTATGGCTACACCTTC. It is translated as CASSAFAGLNYGYTF.

V and J are TRBV9 and TRBJ2-5; TRBD2 matches at 14 bases. The ends lost 4 bases at V and 4 bases at J; junction bases unmatched: 15. This CDR3 is 19 amino acids long. CDR1 SGDLS and CDR2 YYNGEE come from the germline V gene. The CDR3: CASSPRLAGGGTAGETQYF. CDR3 coding DNA: TGTGCCAGCAGCCCCAGACTAGCGGGAGGGGGGACGGCCGGAGAGACCCAGTACTTC.

This clonotype was recorded a few times. This sequence joins TRBV12-5 and TRBJ2-1; a possible D gene is TRBD2 (6 bases). Germline assignment: CDR1 LGHNT and CDR2 FRNRAP. The CDR3 contains 16 residues. Between the trimmed V and J ends, which lost 2 bases and 2 bases, there was a span of 13 bases. The CDR3 sequence: CASGLTPGLTYNEQFF. The CDR3 DNA reads TGTGCTAGTGGTTTGACACCGGGACTCACCTACAATGAGCAGTTCTTC.

At least ten counts were recorded for this clonotype. The V and J genes are TRBV27 and TRBJ2-3; a possible D gene is TRBD2 (6 bases). Germline CDR1 reads MNHEY; CDR2 reads SMNVEV (reference sequence). CDR3 length: 16 amino acids. The V end lost 2 bases, the J end lost 2 bases, and 14 bases lay between the germline ends. The CDR3 nucleotides read TGTGCCAGCAGTTTAAGAGGGGTGGACTACACAGATACGCAGTATTTT. As protein: CASSLRGVDYTDTQYF.